A selection of T cell receptor beta chains follows, all from one sample in a study of CD39 and CD103 CD8 tumor-infiltrating T cells. Sequenced by immunoSEQ multiplex PCR; TCRdb stores in-frame clones only, minus some. The table has approximately 8,000 clones, around 66% seen once. The sequencing input was CD8+ T cells sorted from blood. The receptors stem from a human donor with head and neck squamous cell carcinoma. The CDR3 runs from the conserved cysteine through the conserved F or W. The D gene is left open where the match is weak. Clone size is not always given. Where it is, it says once, few, many or a class for expanded clones.

V gene: TRBV7-2; D gene: -; clone size: once; J gene: TRBJ2-7; CDR3 length: 14; CDR3 protein: CASSAPGVTYEQYF; CDR3 DNA: TGTGCCAGCAGCGCCCCCGGAGTTACCTACGAGCAGTACTTC
V gene: TRBV6-4; D gene: TRBD2; clone size: -; J gene: TRBJ2-3; CDR3 length: 17; CDR3 protein: CASSDSTSGFGTDTQYF; CDR3 DNA: TGTGCCAGCAGTGACTCGACTAGCGGGTTTGGCACAGATACGCAGTATTTT
V gene: TRBV4-3; D gene: -; clone size: -; J gene: TRBJ1-4; CDR3 length: 15; CDR3 protein: CASSPSRGYNEKLFF; CDR3 DNA: TGCGCCAGCAGCCCCAGTAGGGGGTATAATGAAAAACTGTTTTTT
V gene: TRBV11-2; D gene: TRBD1; clone size: -; J gene: TRBJ2-7; CDR3 length: 17; CDR3 protein: CASSSLPGQGASYEQYF; CDR3 DNA: TGTGCCAGCAGCTCACTGCCGGGACAGGGGGCCTCCTACGAGCAGTACTTC
V gene: TRBV6-5; D gene: -; clone size: once; J gene: TRBJ1-6; CDR3 length: 15; CDR3 protein: CATKTESSYNSPLHF; CDR3 DNA: TGTGCCACCAAGACGGAGAGCTCCTATAATTCACCCCTCCACTTT
V gene: TRBV13; D gene: -; clone size: -; J gene: TRBJ2-7; CDR3 length: 14; CDR3 protein: CASSFLDKSYEQYF; CDR3 DNA: TGTGCCAGCAGCTTCCTGGACAAATCCTACGAGCAGTACTTC
V gene: TRBV30; D gene: TRBD1; clone size: -; J gene: TRBJ1-2; CDR3 length: 16; CDR3 protein: CAWSTGTGGYSWGYTF; CDR3 DNA: TGTGCCTGGAGCACCGGGACAGGGGGGTATTCGTGGGGCTACACCTTC
V gene: TRBV5-4; D gene: -; clone size: large; J gene: TRBJ2-2; CDR3 length: 14; CDR3 protein: CASSLHANTGELFF; CDR3 DNA: TGTGCCAGCAGCTTGCACGCGAACACCGGGGAGCTGTTTTTT
V gene: TRBV28; D gene: -; clone size: -; J gene: TRBJ2-4; CDR3 length: 16; CDR3 protein: CASTPVGEAGKNIQYF; CDR3 DNA: TGTGCCAGCACCCCTGTGGGGGAGGCGGGCAAAAACATTCAGTACTTC
V gene: TRBV27; D gene: -; clone size: -; J gene: TRBJ2-1; CDR3 length: 15; CDR3 protein: CASTRSAGSWDEQFF; CDR3 DNA: TGTGCCAGCACCAGGAGCGCAGGGTCATGGGATGAGCAGTTCTTC
V gene: TRBV7-8; D gene: TRBD2; clone size: -; J gene: TRBJ2-1; CDR3 length: 16; CDR3 protein: CASSLETSGSYNEQFF; CDR3 DNA: TGTGCCAGCAGCTTAGAGACTAGCGGATCCTACAATGAGCAGTTCTTC
V gene: TRBV9; D gene: -; clone size: -; J gene: TRBJ2-4; CDR3 length: 14; CDR3 protein: CASSVGLAKNIQYF; CDR3 DNA: TGTGCCAGCAGCGTGGGACTAGCCAAAAACATTCAGTACTTC
V gene: TRBV13; D gene: -; clone size: -; J gene: TRBJ2-1; CDR3 length: 15; CDR3 protein: CASSLNLLGLDEQFF; CDR3 DNA: TGTGCCAGCAGCCTCAACCTACTAGGTCTCGATGAGCAGTTCTTC
V gene: TRBV11-1; D gene: TRBD1; clone size: -; J gene: TRBJ2-1; CDR3 length: 19; CDR3 protein: CASSLVPSTGGSSYNEQFF; CDR3 DNA: TGTGCCAGCAGCTTAGTCCCCTCGACAGGGGGTAGCTCCTACAATGAGCAGTTCTTC
V gene: TRBV9; D gene: -; clone size: -; J gene: TRBJ1-1; CDR3 length: 14; CDR3 protein: CASSLGGGNTEAFF; CDR3 DNA: TGTGCCAGCAGCCTAGGGGGAGGGAACACTGAAGCTTTCTTT
V gene: TRBV27; D gene: TRBD1; clone size: few; J gene: TRBJ2-7; CDR3 length: 17; CDR3 protein: CASSLYGLTGGVGEQYF; CDR3 DNA: TGTGCCAGCAGTTTATATGGGCTGACAGGGGGAGTAGGCGAGCAGTACTTC
V gene: TRBV27; D gene: -; clone size: few; J gene: TRBJ2-7; CDR3 length: 14; CDR3 protein: CASSLSRASYEQYF; CDR3 DNA: TGTGCCAGCAGTTTATCGAGGGCCTCCTACGAGCAGTACTTC
V gene: TRBV5-5; D gene: -; clone size: medium-sized; J gene: TRBJ1-2; CDR3 length: 15; CDR3 protein: CASSLEGWSNYGYTF; CDR3 DNA: TGTGCCAGCAGCTTGGAAGGCTGGTCTAACTATGGCTACACCTTC
V gene: TRBV11-2; D gene: TRBD1; clone size: few; J gene: TRBJ2-7; CDR3 length: 14; CDR3 protein: CASSLGGQGYEQYF; CDR3 DNA: TGTGCCAGCAGCCTAGGGGGACAGGGCTACGAGCAGTACTTC
V gene: TRBV7-6; D gene: -; clone size: -; J gene: TRBJ1-1; CDR3 length: 14; CDR3 protein: CASSPSGAYTEAFF; CDR3 DNA: TGTGCCAGCAGCCCTAGCGGTGCCTACACTGAAGCTTTCTTT
V gene: TRBV6-5; D gene: -; clone size: -; J gene: TRBJ2-1; CDR3 length: 14; CDR3 protein: CASSEESSYNEQFF; CDR3 DNA: TGTGCCAGCAGCGAGGAGAGCTCCTACAATGAGCAGTTCTTC
V gene: TRBV6-5; D gene: -; clone size: -; J gene: TRBJ1-3; CDR3 length: 15; CDR3 protein: CASSPPPDSGNTIYF; CDR3 DNA: TGTGCCAGCAGCCCACCCCCGGACAGCGGAAACACCATATATTTT
V gene: TRBV27; D gene: TRBD2; clone size: -; J gene: TRBJ2-1; CDR3 length: 16; CDR3 protein: CASSLLGLAGANEQFF; CDR3 DNA: TGTGCCAGCAGTTTATTGGGGCTAGCGGGAGCCAATGAGCAGTTCTTC
V gene: TRBV4-1; D gene: -; clone size: few; J gene: TRBJ1-5; CDR3 length: 13; CDR3 protein: CASSQVMGQPQHF; CDR3 DNA: TGCGCCAGCAGCCAAGTAATGGGGCAGCCCCAGCATTTT
V gene: TRBV28; D gene: -; clone size: -; J gene: TRBJ2-1; CDR3 length: 13; CDR3 protein: CASSRDTSNEQFF; CDR3 DNA: TGTGCCAGCAGCCGGGACACGTCCAATGAGCAGTTCTTC
V gene: TRBV27; D gene: -; clone size: medium-sized; J gene: TRBJ1-2; CDR3 length: 14; CDR3 protein: CASSRHPVNYGYTF; CDR3 DNA: TGTGCCAGCAGTCGACACCCGGTTAACTATGGCTACACCTTC
V gene: TRBV18; D gene: TRBD1; clone size: -; J gene: TRBJ2-5; CDR3 length: 15; CDR3 protein: CASSPNRGLEETQYF; CDR3 DNA: TGTGCCAGCTCACCAAACAGGGGGCTGGAAGAGACCCAGTACTTC
V gene: TRBV28; D gene: TRBD1; clone size: -; J gene: TRBJ2-7; CDR3 length: 15; CDR3 protein: CASSFDTAGGYEQYF; CDR3 DNA: TGTGCCAGCAGTTTCGATACGGCAGGGGGCTACGAGCAGTACTTC
V gene: TRBV7-9; D gene: TRBD2; clone size: -; J gene: TRBJ2-1; CDR3 length: 16; CDR3 protein: CASSSKTSGSYNEQFF; CDR3 DNA: TGTGCCAGCAGCTCCAAAACTAGCGGGAGTTACAATGAGCAGTTCTTC
V gene: TRBV7-7; D gene: -; clone size: -; J gene: TRBJ2-7; CDR3 length: 13; CDR3 protein: CASSPHEGYEQYF; CDR3 DNA: TGTGCCAGCAGCCCCCATGAGGGGTACGAGCAGTACTTC
V gene: TRBV10-3; D gene: -; clone size: -; J gene: TRBJ1-2; CDR3 length: 13; CDR3 protein: CAIADGPNYGYTF; CDR3 DNA: TGTGCCATTGCGGACGGACCTAACTATGGCTACACCTTC
V gene: TRBV28; D gene: TRBD2; clone size: -; J gene: TRBJ2-7; CDR3 length: 14; CDR3 protein: CASSLSGGGYEQYF; CDR3 DNA: TGTGCCAGCAGTTTATCGGGGGGGGGTTACGAGCAGTACTTC
V gene: TRBV6-5; D gene: TRBD2; clone size: -; J gene: TRBJ2-7; CDR3 length: 15; CDR3 protein: CASSYGSSGNYEQYF; CDR3 DNA: TGTGCCAGCAGTTACGGCTCTAGCGGAAACTACGAGCAGTACTTC
V gene: TRBV18; D gene: TRBD1; clone size: -; J gene: TRBJ2-2; CDR3 length: 20; CDR3 protein: CASSPGQGPAPQMGTGELFF; CDR3 DNA: TGTGCCAGCTCTCCCGGACAGGGACCTGCCCCCCAAATGGGCACCGGGGAGCTGTTTTTT
V gene: TRBV2; D gene: TRBD1; clone size: -; J gene: TRBJ1-3; CDR3 length: 16; CDR3 protein: CASSADRGKSGNTIYF; CDR3 DNA: TGTGCCAGCAGTGCAGACAGGGGTAAAAGTGGAAACACCATATATTTT
V gene: TRBV6-5; D gene: -; clone size: -; J gene: TRBJ1-4; CDR3 length: 15; CDR3 protein: CASSYSEGGVEKLFF; CDR3 DNA: TGTGCCAGCAGTTACTCGGAGGGGGGCGTTGAAAAACTGTTTTTT
V gene: TRBV27; D gene: TRBD2; clone size: few; J gene: TRBJ2-7; CDR3 length: 16; CDR3 protein: CASSSARAGGIYEQYF; CDR3 DNA: TGTGCCAGCAGTTCCGCAAGAGCGGGAGGGATTTACGAGCAGTACTTC
V gene: TRBV7-2; D gene: TRBD1; clone size: -; J gene: TRBJ2-3; CDR3 length: 15; CDR3 protein: CASSFPGQSTDTQYF; CDR3 DNA: TGTGCCAGCAGCTTCCCGGGACAGAGCACAGATACGCAGTATTTT
V gene: TRBV6-5; D gene: TRBD1; clone size: -; J gene: TRBJ2-4; CDR3 length: 14; CDR3 protein: CASSLTGVSNIQYF; CDR3 DNA: TGTGCCAGCAGTTTGACAGGGGTATCAAACATTCAGTACTTC
V gene: TRBV7-9; D gene: TRBD1; clone size: -; J gene: TRBJ2-2; CDR3 length: 17; CDR3 protein: CASRPPTGNPSNGELFF; CDR3 DNA: TGTGCCAGCAGGCCCCCGACAGGGAACCCTTCTAACGGGGAGCTGTTTTTT
V gene: TRBV19; D gene: -; clone size: -; J gene: TRBJ2-1; CDR3 length: 15; CDR3 protein: CASSIFSGAYNEQFF; CDR3 DNA: TGTGCCAGTAGTATATTTAGCGGAGCTTACAATGAGCAGTTCTTC
V gene: TRBV7-9; D gene: -; clone size: -; J gene: TRBJ2-1; CDR3 length: 12; CDR3 protein: CASSPLLNEQFF; CDR3 DNA: TGTGCCAGCAGCCCTTTATTGAATGAGCAGTTCTTC
V gene: TRBV5-6; D gene: -; clone size: -; J gene: TRBJ2-1; CDR3 length: 15; CDR3 protein: CASSLPPGSYNEQFF; CDR3 DNA: TGTGCCAGCAGCTTGCCCCCGGGAAGCTACAATGAGCAGTTCTTC
V gene: TRBV19; D gene: TRBD2; clone size: -; J gene: TRBJ2-3; CDR3 length: 16; CDR3 protein: CASNYASGGVLDTQYF; CDR3 DNA: TGTGCCAGTAACTACGCTAGCGGGGGAGTATTAGATACGCAGTATTTT
V gene: TRBV19; D gene: TRBD1; clone size: -; J gene: TRBJ1-2; CDR3 length: 15; CDR3 protein: CASSTGQGTSYGYTF; CDR3 DNA: TGTGCCAGTAGTACTGGACAGGGGACGTCCTATGGCTACACCTTC
V gene: TRBV19; D gene: -; clone size: -; J gene: TRBJ2-7; CDR3 length: 13; CDR3 protein: CASAQGWSYEQYF; CDR3 DNA: TGTGCCAGTGCACAGGGTTGGTCCTACGAGCAGTACTTC
V gene: TRBV2; D gene: TRBD2; clone size: -; J gene: TRBJ2-5; CDR3 length: 15; CDR3 protein: CASSELAVNQETQYF; CDR3 DNA: TGTGCCAGCAGTGAGCTAGCGGTTAACCAAGAGACCCAGTACTTC
V gene: TRBV6-1; D gene: -; clone size: -; J gene: TRBJ2-2; CDR3 length: 16; CDR3 protein: CASSETPGPVTGELFF; CDR3 DNA: TGTGCCAGCAGTGAAACCCCGGGACCCGTCACCGGGGAGCTGTTTTTT
V gene: TRBV5-6; D gene: -; clone size: few; J gene: TRBJ1-5; CDR3 length: 13; CDR3 protein: CASSLKTNQPQHF; CDR3 DNA: TGTGCCAGCAGCTTGAAAACCAATCAGCCCCAGCATTTT
V gene: TRBV11-1; D gene: TRBD1; clone size: -; J gene: TRBJ2-7; CDR3 length: 15; CDR3 protein: CASSPQDRRSYEQYF; CDR3 DNA: TGTGCCAGCAGCCCCCAGGACAGGAGATCCTACGAGCAGTACTTC
V gene: TRBV4-3; D gene: -; clone size: -; J gene: TRBJ1-4; CDR3 length: 16; CDR3 protein: CASSQDTEPGGEKLFF; CDR3 DNA: TGCGCCAGCAGCCAAGATACGGAGCCGGGGGGAGAAAAACTGTTTTTT
V gene: TRBV29-1; D gene: -; clone size: once; J gene: TRBJ2-2; CDR3 length: 15; CDR3 protein: CSARTGGSDGGELFF; CDR3 DNA: TGCAGCGCCAGAACGGGGGGCTCGGATGGCGGGGAGCTGTTTTTT
V gene: TRBV4-1; D gene: -; clone size: few; J gene: TRBJ1-2; CDR3 length: 14; CDR3 protein: CASSHIQADYGYTF; CDR3 DNA: TGCGCCAGCAGCCATATACAGGCGGACTATGGCTACACCTTC
V gene: TRBV7-2; D gene: -; clone size: -; J gene: TRBJ2-1; CDR3 length: 12; CDR3 protein: CASSLVFDEQFF; CDR3 DNA: TGTGCCAGCAGCTTAGTTTTCGATGAGCAGTTCTTC
V gene: TRBV7-9; D gene: -; clone size: -; J gene: TRBJ2-5; CDR3 length: 14; CDR3 protein: CASSKRDSEETQYF; CDR3 DNA: TGTGCCAGCAGTAAAAGGGACTCTGAAGAGACCCAGTACTTC
V gene: TRBV15; D gene: -; clone size: -; J gene: TRBJ1-1; CDR3 length: 12; CDR3 protein: CATSRVDTEAFF; CDR3 DNA: TGTGCCACCAGCAGAGTCGACACTGAAGCTTTCTTT
V gene: TRBV19; D gene: TRBD1; clone size: -; J gene: TRBJ2-5; CDR3 length: 15; CDR3 protein: CASSWGTGLGETQYF; CDR3 DNA: TGTGCCAGTAGTTGGGGGACAGGGCTTGGCGAGACCCAGTACTTC